The 11 T cell receptor beta chains given below trace back to one sample, sequenced in a study of blood T cells in healthy people across ages (dated by TCRdb to between 2015 and 2017). Preparation of the library involved 5' RACE. Sequencing was performed on an Illumina HiSeq 2500. A second about 7 to 11 cycle PCR used a sample-barcoded 5' primer and a J-beta primer mix. Through fastp at Q25 and MiXCR, TCRdb rebuilt clones from the public reads, retaining in-frame beta chains. Every CDR3 protein is listed once, alongside the most common genes and DNA of its rows. For this sample there are hundreds of thousands of distinct CDR3 sequences; roughly three fifths appear just once. Roughly 24% of the sample rests with the top ten. The sequencing input was blood. Receptor source: a man in his forties in good health.

The genes are TRBV28 and TRBJ2-7, with TRBD1 matching 7 bases. Germline-derived CDR1 and CDR2 are MDHEN and SYDVKM. V was clipped by 7 bases and J by 0 bases; unmatched bases: 6. The CDR3 is 14 amino acids. Here the CDR3 DNA reads TGTGCCAGCAACCCGGGACAGCCCTCCTACGAGCAGTACTTC. Protein sequence: CASNPGQPSYEQYF.

This chain links TRBV5-1 with TRBJ2-3; 10 nucleotides match TRBD2. CDR1 and CDR2 (germline): SGHRS, YFSETQ. CDR3 length: 18 amino acids. Trimming took 0 bases from V and 2 from J; bases not matched to a gene: 9. The CDR3 region is CASSLEAGGPLHTDTQYF. As DNA, the CDR3 is TGCGCCAGCAGCTTGGAAGCGGGGGGGCCCCTACACACAGATACGCAGTATTTT.

This chain connects TRBV12-5 to TRBJ1-1, with D unresolved. V lost 1 base and J lost 3, with 9 bases in between. Germline assignment: CDR1 LGHNT and CDR2 FRNRAP. CDR3 size: 14 residues. This CDR3 reads CASGLASGDTEAFF. CDR3 DNA: TGTGCTAGTGGTTTGGCCTCAGGTGACACTGAAGCTTTCTTT.

This clonotype was counted a few times. The chain links TRBV20-1 to TRBJ2-1; 9 bases are a match to TRBD1. Germline V lookup: CDR1 DFQATT, CDR2 SNEGSKA (reference sequence). This CDR3 has 16 residues. V lost 3 bases and J lost 4; bases outside the gene matches: 10. In nucleotides, the CDR3 is TGCAGTGCTAGGGCCGGGACAGGGATTCCATACAATGAGCAGTTCTTC. This codes for CSARAGTGIPYNEQFF.

The V call is TRBV28, the J call TRBJ1-5; tentatively, D is TRBD1 (5 bases). CDR3 length: 16 amino acids. The V gene's germline CDR1 is MDHEN and CDR2 SYDVKM. V lost 2 bases, J lost 1 base, and 12 bases lay in between. This CDR3 reads CASSLGPTASNQPQHF. CDR3 DNA sequence: TGTGCCAGCAGTTTAGGTCCGACAGCGAGCAATCAGCCCCAGCATTTT.

The J gene is TRBJ1-1, the V gene TRBV11-1; 7 bases line up with TRBD1. This CDR3 is built from 15 residues. Germline V CDR1 and CDR2: SGHAT, FQDESV (reference sequence). The V segment lost 5 bases and the J segment 2 bases; nucleotides outside the gene matches: 8. CDR3 sequence: CASSPRQGTNTEAFF. CDR3 bases: TGTGCCAGCAGCCCGAGACAGGGAACCAACACTGAAGCTTTCTTT.

The chain combines TRBV30 with TRBJ1-5; D might be TRBD1 (5 bases). The CDR3 extends over 14 amino acids. Germline V CDR1 and CDR2: GTSNPN, SVGIG (reference sequence). V was clipped by 1 base and J by 2 bases, with 9 bases between them. The CDR3 sequence: CAWSEGLGNQPQHF. The CDR3 DNA follows: TGTGCCTGGAGTGAGGGGTTAGGCAATCAGCCCCAGCATTTT.

The gene calls are TRBV7-2 and TRBJ2-7; unclear D gene. The V end lost 5 bases, the J end lost 6 bases, and 14 bases lay between the germline ends. The germline gives CDR1 SGHTA, CDR2 FQGNSA. This CDR3 comprises 13 residues. CDR3 residues: CASSPDWGGEQYF. CDR3 sequence (DNA): TGTGCCAGCAGCCCCGACTGGGGTGGCGAGCAGTACTTC.

This clonotype was picked up a small number of times. The chain joins TRBV12-3 or TRBV12-4 to TRBJ2-4; D unclear. This CDR3 spans 15 amino acids. V gave up 2 bases and J gave up 0 bases, with 8 bases separating them. CDR3 bases: TGTGCCAGCAGTTTATCTAACTCAGCCAAAAACATTCAGTACTTC. Translated, it gives CASSLSNSAKNIQYF.

V is TRBV20-1 and J is TRBJ1-4; D is unclear. V dropped 5 bases and J dropped 5 bases, with 15 bases sitting between them. The length of the CDR3 is 14 residues. The germline CDR1 and CDR2 sequences are DFQATT and SNEGSKA (reference sequence). The CDR3 reads CSAGSIDPNEKLFF. The CDR3 DNA reads as TGCAGTGCTGGATCAATCGATCCGAATGAAAAACTGTTTTTT.

The sample holds a few counts of this clonotype. The rearrangement uses TRBV5-5 and TRBJ2-5; 9 bases align to TRBD2. V was clipped by 3 bases and J by 5 bases; unmatched bases: 14. CDR1 SGHKS and CDR2 YYEKEE come from the germline V gene (reference sequence). The CDR3 loop spans 17 amino acids. The CDR3 nucleotides read TGTGCCAGCAGCTATTACACGGCGGGAGGGCCGAGGGAGACCCAGTACTTC. It codes for CASSYYTAGGPRETQYF.